The 23 T cell receptor beta chains presented below share a single source sample, sequenced in a study of T cell clonality in common variable immunodeficiency. TCRdb keeps only in-frame clones here, not all; method: immunoSEQ multiplex PCR. The sample was found to contain roughly 42,000 clones, and every one recurs. The specimen sequenced was peripheral blood mononuclear cells. These receptor sequences come from a person aged 18 to 75 in good health.

This clone occurred a few times. The observed sequence ends 3 residues before the CDR3 terminus, with the missing tail filled in from the germline J gene. This chain joins TRBV7-1 and TRBJ1-4, with 8 bases that match TRBD1. TRBV7-1 is flagged as an ORF with uncertain function. CDR3 length equals 21 residues. V lost 3 bases, J lost 0 bases, and 18 bases stayed unmatched. The CDR3 here is CASSSRTGKDERTTTNEKLFF. Partial CDR3 DNA: TGTGCCAGCAGCTCCCGGACAGGGAAGGATGAACGTACTACAACTAATGAAAAA.

Points on this clone: The read gets to within 3 residues of the CDR3 end, and the germline J gene fills in the rest. The chain uses TRBV2 and TRBJ2-5, with D possibly being TRBD1 (6 bases). The CDR3 is 15 residues long. In germline, CDR1 is SNHLY, CDR2 FYNNEI. V was clipped by 3 bases and J by 1 base, with 12 bases between them. The CDR3 is CASSERGTSQETQYF. The DNA read from the CDR3 is TGTGCCAGCAGTGAGAGGGGGACCTCCCAAGAGACC.

At least ten counts were recorded for this clone. Given a much more abundant clone one base away, this may be a read error. The CDR3 goes on 3 residues after the read ends, and that part is filled in from the germline J gene. The chain recombines TRBV4-2 with TRBJ2-1, with 7 bases that match TRBD1. Germline CDR1 is LGHNA and CDR2 is YNFKEQ. J gave up 6 bases and V 0 bases, and 5 bases lay outside the gene matches. The CDR3 sequence is 15 residues long. The chain's CDR3 is CASSQEEGGCNEQFF. CDR3 DNA, as far as it was read: TGTGCCAGCAGCCAAGAAGAAGGGGGCTGCAATGAG.

This clone was detected ten times or more. The CDR3 end lies 3 residues beyond the end of the read and is filled in from the germline J gene. V usage is TRBV19 and J usage is TRBJ2-2; D remains unclear. This CDR3 has 12 amino acids. V was trimmed by 2 bases and J by 10 bases, leaving 8 bases between them. The V gene's germline CDR1 is LNHDA and CDR2 SQIVND (reference sequence). The part of the CDR3 DNA that was read is TGTGCCAGTAGTATAATCCAGGCGGAG. It is translated as CASSIIQAE. The entire CDR3 reads CASSIIQAELFF. The full variable domain, completed using reference TRBV19 and TRBJ2-2, is DGGITQSPKYLFRKEGQNVTLSCEQNLNHDAMYWYRQDPGQGLRLIYYSQIVNDFQKGDIAEGYSVSREKKESFPLTVTSAQKNPTAFYLCASSIIQAELFFGEGSRLTVL.

There are many counts of this clone. The read finishes 3 residues shy of the CDR3 end, and the germline J gene is used to complete it. The rearrangement links TRBV5-1 to TRBJ1-1; D possibly corresponds to TRBD1 (6 bases). Looked up from germline, CDR1 is SGHRS and CDR2 is YFSETQ. CDR3 length equals 12 residues. The CDR3 DNA, read in part, is TGCGCCAGCAGCCGGGGGGGGACAGAA. It is translated as CASSRGGTE. From start to end, the CDR3 is CASSRGGTEAFF.

There are many counts of this clone. Sequencing ends 3 residues short of the CDR3 end; the germline J gene provides the rest. This chain connects TRBV20-1 to TRBJ1-2; 7 positions match TRBD1. Looked up from germline, CDR1 is DFQATT and CDR2 is SNEGSKA (reference sequence). The CDR3 is made up of 14 amino acids. CDR3 loop: CSAQPRQGSGGYTF. Partial CDR3 DNA: TGCAGTGCTCAACCAAGACAGGGCTCAGGGGGC.

This clone has a count of ten or more. The CDR3 is cut off 3 residues early in the read; its end comes from the germline J gene. The chain links TRBV19 to TRBJ1-1, with 9 bases matching TRBD1. The CDR3 covers 14 residues. Germline V gives CDR1 LNHDA, CDR2 SQIVND (reference sequence). Unmatched junction bases numbered 3, after V lost 7 bases and J lost 0 bases. The CDR3 reads CASKQGALNTEAFF. The CDR3 bases that were read are TGTGCCAGTAAACAGGGGGCCCTGAACACTGAA.

This clone is medium-sized (0.01 to 0.1%). The sequence runs out 3 residues before the end of the CDR3; the remainder is reconstructed from the germline J gene. The gene calls are TRBV2 and TRBJ2-1; 11 nucleotides match TRBD2. Germline V CDR1 and CDR2: SNHLY, FYNNEI. The CDR3 covers 16 residues. V lost 8 bases and J lost 1; bases outside the gene matches: 7. The CDR3 is CASRASGRMSYNEQFF. The CDR3 DNA, read in part, is TGTGCCAGCCGGGCTAGCGGGAGGATGTCCTACAATGAG. Supplemented by reference TRBV2 and TRBJ2-1, the full variable domain reads EPEVTQTPSHQVTQMGQEVILRCVPISNHLYFYWYRQILGQKVEFLVSFYNNEISEKSEIFDDQFSVERPDGSNFTLKIRSTKLEDSAMYFCASRASGRMSYNEQFFGPGTRLTVL.

In its sample, this clone was seen many times. The sequenced CDR3 bases are TGTGCCAGCAGCCCTGTGACAGGGGTATATGGC. Amino acids: CASSPVTGVYG. The CDR3, in full, reads CASSPVTGVYGYTF. The chain recombines TRBV7-9 with TRBJ1-2; 8 bases match TRBD1. The observed sequence ends 3 residues before the CDR3 terminus, with the missing tail filled in from the germline J gene. This CDR3 is 14 amino acids long. V was clipped by 5 bases and J by 5 bases; unmatched bases: 7. Germline lookup yields CDR1 SEHNR and CDR2 FQNEAQ (reference sequence). Full variable domain (missing parts from reference TRBV7-9 and TRBJ1-2): DTGVSQNPRHKITKRGQNVTFRCDPISEHNRLYWYRQTLGQGPEFLTYFQNEAQLEKSRLLSDRFSAERPKGSFSTLEIQRTEQGDSAMYLCASSPVTGVYGYTFGSGTRLTVV.

The table lists this clone with many counts. The CDR3 end lies 3 residues beyond the end of the read and is filled in from the germline J gene. The chain recombines TRBV2 with TRBJ2-7; TRBD1 agrees at 8 bases. V shed 6 bases and J 4 bases; nucleotides not matched to a gene: 5. The CDR3 covers 13 residues. Germline CDR1 is SNHLY and CDR2 is FYNNEI. The CDR3 here is CASRETGVYEQYF. The part of the CDR3 DNA that was read is TGTGCCAGCAGGGAGACAGGGGTTTACGAG. Full variable domain (outside the CDR3, taken from reference TRBV2 and TRBJ2-7): EPEVTQTPSHQVTQMGQEVILRCVPISNHLYFYWYRQILGQKVEFLVSFYNNEISEKSEIFDDQFSVERPDGSNFTLKIRSTKLEDSAMYFCASRETGVYEQYFGPGTRLTVT.

This clone was counted many times. The read gets to within 3 residues of the CDR3 end, and the germline J gene fills in the rest. V gene TRBV5-4 combines with J gene TRBJ1-2; 7 bases align to TRBD1. There are 14 residues in the CDR3. Germline V gene data show CDR1 as SGHNT and CDR2 as YYREEE (reference sequence). Trimming took 4 bases from V and 3 from J; bases not matched to a gene: 6. Incomplete CDR3 DNA: TGTGCCAGCAGCCCCGGGACAGCCTACTATGGC. Its translation is CASSPGTAYYG. The CDR3 in its entirety is CASSPGTAYYGYTF.

This clone has more than one count but fewer than ten. The read comes to an end 3 residues before the CDR3 does, leaving the germline J gene to fill in the end. This rearrangement joins TRBV2 to TRBJ2-1; possibly TRBD2 for D (6 bases). This CDR3 spans 16 amino acids. Trimming removed 8 bases at V and 0 bases at J, with 17 bases between. Germline-derived CDR1 and CDR2 are SNHLY and FYNNEI. The CDR3 DNA, read in part, is TGTGCCAGCTTCAGGCGGGGAATTAACTCCTACAATGAG. Encoded protein: CASFRRGINSYNE. The CDR3 reads in full as CASFRRGINSYNEQFF. The complete variable domain, with remaining parts taken from reference TRBV2 and TRBJ2-1, reads EPEVTQTPSHQVTQMGQEVILRCVPISNHLYFYWYRQILGQKVEFLVSFYNNEISEKSEIFDDQFSVERPDGSNFTLKIRSTKLEDSAMYFCASFRRGINSYNEQFFGPGTRLTVL.

There are many counts of this clone. The sequenced fragment ends 3 residues before the CDR3 boundary, so the rest is inferred from the germline J gene. The chain recombines TRBV5-1 with TRBJ2-3; 7 positions match TRBD1. The germline CDR1 and CDR2 sequences are SGHRS and YFSETQ. The V gene end was trimmed by 6 bases and the J gene end by 0 bases; junction bases not matched to a gene: 10. The CDR3 sequence is 16 residues long. The CDR3 loop reads CASTQLEDRSTDTQYF. Incomplete CDR3 DNA: TGCGCCAGCACCCAATTGGAGGACAGGAGCACAGATACG.

This clone was found many times. The observed sequence ends 3 residues before the CDR3 terminus, with the missing tail filled in from the germline J gene. The chain carries TRBV6-1 and TRBJ2-7, with 7 bases fitting TRBD1. Trimming at V came to 0 bases and at J to 2 bases, leaving 4 bases not matched to a gene. The CDR3 is 15 amino acids. Germline V lookup: CDR1 MNHNS, CDR2 SASEGT. The chain's CDR3 is CASSEAGGQPYEQYF. CDR3 DNA (partial): TGTGCCAGCAGTGAAGCTGGGGGACAGCCCTACGAG.

Ten or more counts support this clone. The observed sequence ends 3 residues before the CDR3 terminus, with the missing tail filled in from the germline J gene. This chain uses TRBV7-6 with TRBJ2-5; tentative D call: TRBD1 (8 bases). This CDR3 has 14 amino acids. The V end was cut by 7 bases, the J end by 4 bases, with 16 bases between. CDR1 and CDR2 from the germline V gene are SGHVS and FNYEAQ. CDR3 bases read: TGTGCCAGCACTACAGGGGGGGGGATAGAGACC. Its protein product is CASTTGGGIET. The complete CDR3 sequence is CASTTGGGIETQYF.

A note on this clone: The read ends 3 residues early relative to the CDR3; the germline J gene fills the gap. V gene TRBV20-1 combines with J gene TRBJ2-1, with 8 nucleotides matching TRBD2. V was pared by 7 bases and J by 0 bases, with 8 bases of the junction left unmatched. The CDR3 is made up of 15 amino acids. From germline, CDR1 is DFQATT and CDR2 SNEGSKA (reference sequence). CDR3 sequence: CSVFSGASSYNEQFF. The sequenced part of the CDR3 DNA is TGCAGTGTCTTTAGCGGGGCGAGCTCCTACAATGAG.

This clone has ten or more counts. The read is 3 residues too short to cover the CDR3 end, so that end is filled in from the germline J gene. The J gene is TRBJ2-7, the V gene TRBV5-1; 7 positions match TRBD1. Germline CDR1 reads SGHRS; CDR2 reads YFSETQ. The CDR3 loop spans 14 amino acids. The V segment lost 2 bases and the J segment 3 bases; nucleotides outside the gene matches: 5. CDR3 DNA, as far as it was read: TGCGCCAGCAGCTTTTCGGACAGGAGCTACGAG. Its protein product is CASSFSDRSYE. The full CDR3 protein reads CASSFSDRSYEQYF.

Concerning this clone itself: The read ends 3 residues before the CDR3 terminus; that terminus is restored from the germline J gene. The chain links TRBV5-1 to TRBJ2-7; 7 bases match TRBD2. The V and J ends lost 0 bases and 3 bases, in that order; junction bases with no gene match: 3. CDR3 size: 14 residues. Per germline, CDR1 SGHRS and CDR2 YFSETQ. The part of the CDR3 DNA that was read is TGCGCCAGCAGCTTGGCCGGGGGGTACTACGAG. It encodes CASSLAGGYYE. The full CDR3 is CASSLAGGYYEQYF.

In its sample, this clone was seen many times. From the germline J gene comes the end of the CDR3, since the read stops 3 residues before it. The J gene is TRBJ2-7, the V gene TRBV7-6; D is unclear. Deletions cut 2 bases from V and 2 bases from J, with 4 bases between. The CDR3 extends over 12 amino acids. Germline CDR1 reads SGHVS; CDR2 reads FNYEAQ. The CDR3 protein is CASSLRAYEQYF. Partial CDR3 DNA: TGTGCCAGCAGCTTAAGGGCCTACGAG.

In this sample, this clone turned up many times. The read terminates 3 residues ahead of where the CDR3 ends, so the germline J gene completes it. The chain is built from TRBV7-9 and TRBJ2-1; 8 nucleotides line up with TRBD2. The CDR3 runs 14 residues. Germline CDR1 SEHNR, CDR2 FQNEAQ (reference sequence). V shed 10 bases, J shed 7 bases, and the junction held 12 bases outside the gene matches. CDR3 protein: CAIRGGGMENEQFF. Partial CDR3 DNA: TGTGCCATCAGGGGCGGGGGGATGGAGAATGAG.

This clone was seen a handful of times. The CDR3 goes on 3 residues after the read ends, and that part is filled in from the germline J gene. The chain has TRBV2 and TRBJ2-7, with TRBD2 matching 8 bases. With V trimmed by 5 bases and J by 3 bases, 6 bases remained unmatched. The CDR3 length is 14 residues. Germline CDR1 reads SNHLY; CDR2 reads FYNNEI. Partial CDR3 DNA: TGTGCCAGCAGTCCCCGGGGGGGAGGCTACGAG. Amino acids: CASSPRGGGYE. In full, the CDR3 reads CASSPRGGGYEQYF.

This clone was seen only a few times. The read ends 3 residues early relative to the CDR3; the germline J gene fills the gap. The chain is built from TRBV7-2 and TRBJ1-1; tentative D call: TRBD1 (6 bases). CDR1 and CDR2 from the germline V gene are SGHTA and FQGNSA. With 3 bases removed from V and 6 bases from J, the gap between germline ends came to 8 bases. The CDR3 spans 12 residues. The DNA read from the CDR3 is TGTGCCAGCAGCTTGGGGACACCTGAA. Translation: CASSLGTPE. The CDR3 in full is CASSLGTPEAFF.

This clone was observed at least ten times. The read falls 3 residues short of the CDR3 end, and the missing part is taken from the germline J gene. This rearrangement joins TRBV15 to TRBJ2-3; 7 bases fit TRBD2. Germline loops: CDR1 LNHNV, CDR2 YYDKDF (reference sequence). CDR3 length equals 15 residues. V gave up 1 base and J gave up 2 bases; unmatched junction bases: 3. Incomplete CDR3 DNA: TGTGCCACCAGCAGAGCCGGGACTAACACAGATACG. Protein: CATSRAGTNTDT. The whole CDR3 sequence reads CATSRAGTNTDTQYF.